This TCR beta chain was recorded in a study of early T cells in non-severe SARS-CoV-2 infection. Across the study: Chains were unpaired, as sequencing was done on bulk RNA from unsorted whole blood.

Trimming pared 2 bases from V and 9 bases from J, leaving 11 bases between. The CDR3 loop spans 13 amino acids. The germline gives CDR1 SGHTA, CDR2 FQGNSA. Study findings and constraints: VDJdb matches were skewed toward anti-spike CD8 T cell responses.

Each single cDNA molecule received a unique molecular identifier. TCRdb re-called the 5' RACE reads through MiXCR, storing one row per CDR3 protein. Of tens of thousands of distinct CDR3 sequences in the sample, roughly 4.8% are singletons; the top ten hold roughly 17%. This clonotype came up a few times. Its antigen is not identified. Sequenced material: whole blood. The TCR comes from an adult who was a healthcare worker with PCR-confirmed SARS-CoV-2 infection or an uninfected control (not recorded which). The V call is TRBV7-2, the J call TRBJ2-1; the D is unclear. CDR3 residues: CASSLSGAGEQFF. Here the CDR3 DNA reads TGTGCCAGCAGCTTATCGGGTGCCGGTGAGCAGTTCTTC.